This TCR beta chain comes out of a study of read filtering for tumor transcriptome and immune sequencing. Study-level background: Patients were 17 male and about 15 female, mean age roughly 70 years, range about 47 to 85. Transcriptome libraries were built from DNase-treated RNA. Findings and limits, study-wide: Even smaller IR-seq throughput identified most shared clonotypes. Around 85% of IR-seq clonotypes had one read, totaling 3% to 4% of reads; RNA-seq: 74.6% and 44.6%.

With regard to this clonotype: Antigen: not known.

The library was built from 400 to 500 ng RNA with molecular barcoded adaptors for alpha/delta and beta/gamma chains. One entry per CDR3 protein, called by TCRdb with MiXCR from the reads. The sample carries roughly 130,000 distinct CDR3 sequences, approximately 12% recorded once. Sequenced input: a population of CD138-negative cells sorted from bone marrow. The receptor was isolated from a donor aged 40 or older with multiple myeloma.

For the CDR3, the DNA is TGTGCCAGCAGCGTAGGGACTCTGTTCACCGGGGAGCTGTTTTTT. Translating gives CASSVGTLFTGELFF. The rearrangement links TRBV9 to TRBJ2-2; weak D call: TRBD2 (5 bases). Germline CDR1 reads SGDLS; CDR2 reads YYNGEE. The CDR3 is 15 residues long. V lost 0 bases and J lost 4, with 10 bases in between.